These 2 T cell receptor beta chains share one sample of origin, sequenced in a study of Graves' ophthalmopathy and Graves' hyperthyroidism (dated by TCRdb to 2016 to 2019). The sample was run on an Illumina HiSeq 2000. For repertoire sequencing, TCR beta CDR3 regions were amplified from RNA transcripts. HTBI primers and the Qiagen OneStep RT-PCR kit were used in a first-round RT-PCR, which was followed by a second-round multiplex PCR, size selection and purification. TCRdb reran the public reads through fastp at Q25 and MiXCR, keeping productive beta chains. Rows are combined by CDR3 protein, so each entry shows the most common genes and DNA. The sample contains 40,000 to 45,000 distinct CDR3 sequences, around 52% of them found a single time. Roughly a sixth of the sample belongs to the ten largest clones. Sequences were obtained from peripheral blood. The origin of the receptors is an adult man with Graves' ophthalmopathy.

Worth noting for this clonotype: The CDR3 end shows no conserved phenylalanine or tryptophan, and so a read error is likely. The rearrangement joins TRBV2 to TRBJ2-2; D perhaps matches TRBD2 (5 bases). With 5 bases removed from V and 3 bases from J, the gap between germline ends came to 13 bases. In germline, CDR1 is SNHLY, CDR2 FYNNEI. This CDR3 has 15 amino acids. Written as DNA, the CDR3 is TGTGCCAGCAGTAGACGGGGTCCGGACACCGGGGAGCTGTTTTCT. Its protein is CASSRRGPDTGELFS.

The chain carries TRBV20-1 and TRBJ2-3, with D possibly called TRBD1 or TRBD2 (6 bases each). Germline CDR1 DFQATT, CDR2 SNEGSKA (reference sequence). The CDR3 has 14 amino acids. V dropped 5 bases and J dropped 12 bases, with 24 bases sitting between them. CDR3 nucleotides: TGCAGTGCTTACAGGGATACTAGCACAGATGCTCAGTATTTT. Encoded protein: CSAYRDTSTDAQYF.